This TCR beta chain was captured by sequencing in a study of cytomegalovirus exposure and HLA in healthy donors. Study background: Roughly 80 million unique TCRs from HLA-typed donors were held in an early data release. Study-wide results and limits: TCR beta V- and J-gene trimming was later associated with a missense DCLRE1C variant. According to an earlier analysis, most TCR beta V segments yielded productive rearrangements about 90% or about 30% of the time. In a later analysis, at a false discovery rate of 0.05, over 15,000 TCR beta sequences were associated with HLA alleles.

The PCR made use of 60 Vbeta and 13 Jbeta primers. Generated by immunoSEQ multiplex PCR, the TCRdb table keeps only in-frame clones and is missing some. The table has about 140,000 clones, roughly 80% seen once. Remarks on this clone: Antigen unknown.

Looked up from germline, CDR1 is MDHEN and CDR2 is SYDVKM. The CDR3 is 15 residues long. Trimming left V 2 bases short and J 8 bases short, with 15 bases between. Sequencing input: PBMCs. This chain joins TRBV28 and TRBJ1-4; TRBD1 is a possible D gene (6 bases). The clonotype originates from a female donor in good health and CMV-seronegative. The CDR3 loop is CASSLMGAVKEKLFF. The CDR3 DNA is TGTGCCAGCAGTTTAATGGGGGCTGTGAAGGAAAAACTGTTTTTT.